This T cell receptor beta chain is drawn from a study of identical twins. Whole-study results and caveats: Beta out-of-frame sequences showed weaker excess sharing between twins. Low generation probability was overrepresented in out-of-frame alpha sequences shared by twins. The study drew conclusions from cross-sectional statistical analysis, not from following the same donors.

This clonotype was observed a handful of times. No antigen is known for it. Unique molecular identifiers were in the cDNA, with template-switch universal primer binding. TCRdb analysed the 5' RACE reads with MiXCR anew, one entry per CDR3 protein. The sample lists under 300,000 distinct CDR3 sequences, roughly 13% seen once, with 4% in the top ten. The same sample was also used in a study of yellow fever vaccine responses in identical twins.

Sequenced: memory (CD45RO+) T cells sorted from blood. The TCR sequence derives from a woman aged 18-29 years in good health.

CDR3 in amino acids: CASSSQGLNTEAFF. The CDR3 DNA reads TGTGCCAGCAGCAGTCAGGGTTTGAACACTGAAGCTTTCTTT. The V call is TRBV7-3, the J call TRBJ1-1, with a tentative D call TRBD1 (5 bases). CDR1 and CDR2 from the germline V gene are SGHTA and FQGTGA. Trimming removed 5 bases from V and 0 bases from J, with 10 bases in between. The CDR3 has 14 amino acids.